The 15 T cell receptor beta chains in this list originate from one sample, sequenced in a study of CD4 T cells in relation to SARS-CoV-2 and coronaviruses. Using immunoSEQ multiplex PCR, the repertoire was profiled, and TCRdb retains in-frame clones only, with some absent. The sample yields tens of thousands of clones, roughly 93% seen once. CD4+ T cells from unexposed donors were obtained before the COVID-19 pandemic (2011-2018). Source material: naive CD4+ T cells from PBMCs. Subset indicated: naive CD4+ T cells isolated by negative enrichment. These receptors came from a human donor in good health.

The chain carries TRBV5-1 and TRBJ2-1; 11 bases align to TRBD2. CDR1 and CDR2 from the germline V gene are SGHRS and YFSETQ. This CDR3 has 16 amino acids. V trimming: 0 bases; J trimming: 9 bases; junction bases outside the gene matches: 8. The CDR3 DNA reads TGCGCCAGCAGCTTGGATCTAGCGGGAGGTGCGAGTGAGCAGTTCTTC. Translation: CASSLDLAGGASEQFF.

The CDR3 loop is CAWTSGQGVTQYF. As DNA, the CDR3 is TGTGCCTGGACCTCGGGACAGGGGGTTACGCAGTACTTC. This chain joins TRBV30 and TRBJ2-7; 11 bases are shared with TRBD1. Unmatched junction bases numbered 8, after V lost 4 bases and J lost 9 bases. From germline, CDR1 is GTSNPN and CDR2 SVGIG (reference sequence). The CDR3 has 13 amino acids.

Here the CDR3 DNA reads TGTGCCAGCAGTTCCCGGTCGGTCCCGAACTATGGCTACACCTTC. The encoded protein is CASSSRSVPNYGYTF. V gene TRBV27 combines with J gene TRBJ1-2; D ambiguous. Trimming took off 4 bases at V and 2 bases at J, with 14 bases between the two ends. Germline CDR1 MNHEY, CDR2 SMNVEV (reference sequence). The CDR3 is 15 residues long.

J is TRBJ1-2 and V is TRBV18; D is possibly TRBD1 (5 bases). Trimming pared 3 bases from V and 5 bases from J, leaving 13 bases between. Germline V gene lookup returns CDR1 KGHSH and CDR2 LQKENI. The CDR3 runs to 14 residues. CDR3 DNA: TGTGCCAGCTCACCCCCGGGACTGGCTTATGGCTACACCTTC. This sequence encodes CASSPPGLAYGYTF.

The CDR3 bases are TGTGCCAGCAGCCTACCTGGGCCTCGGGAAAAACTGTTTTTT. Amino acid sequence: CASSLPGPREKLFF. The chain joins TRBV11-1 to TRBJ1-4; D remains ambiguous. The germline gives CDR1 SGHAT, CDR2 FQDESV (reference sequence). The V end lost 5 bases, the J end lost 8 bases, and 15 bases lay between the germline ends. CDR3 length: 14 amino acids. Full variable domain (missing parts from reference TRBV11-1 and TRBJ1-4): EAEVAQSPRYKITEKSQAVAFWCDPISGHATLYWYRQILGQGPELLVQFQDESVVDDSQLPKDRFSAERLKGVDSTLKIQPAELGDSAMYLCASSLPGPREKLFFGSGTQLSVL.

The V gene is TRBV2, the J gene TRBJ1-4, with 7 bases matching TRBD1. The CDR3 runs 18 residues. V gave up 7 bases and J gave up 6 bases; unmatched junction bases: 20. Germline-derived CDR1 and CDR2 are SNHLY and FYNNEI. The CDR3 spells CASTTGTASFSFDEKLFF. CDR3 DNA sequence: TGTGCCAGCACCACCGGGACAGCATCTTTTTCTTTCGATGAAAAACTGTTTTTT.

This clone was recorded only once. The V gene is TRBV5-4, the J gene TRBJ1-4; 9 bases align to TRBD1. This CDR3 is 14 amino acids long. Germline lookup yields CDR1 SGHNT and CDR2 YYREEE (reference sequence). The junction had 7 bases not matched to a gene; V was cut back by 6 bases and J by 7 bases. The CDR3 loop reads CASTEQGAGEKLFF. In DNA form, the CDR3 reads TGTGCCAGCACCGAACAGGGGGCGGGTGAAAAACTGTTTTTT.

The V call is TRBV11-3, the J call TRBJ2-7; the match to TRBD1 covers 7 bases. J gave up 6 bases and V 5 bases, and 7 bases lay outside the gene matches. CDR1 SGHNT and CDR2 YENEEA come from the germline V gene. The CDR3 extends over 13 amino acids. This chain's CDR3 is CASSPGQSGEQYF. Written as DNA, the CDR3 is TGTGCCAGCAGCCCGGGACAGTCGGGCGAGCAGTACTTC.

This chain links TRBV19 with TRBJ2-3, with D unresolved. V was shortened by 3 bases and J by 4 bases, with 5 bases between the two germline ends. The CDR3 consists of 12 residues. Germline CDR1 is LNHDA and CDR2 is SQIVND (reference sequence). CDR3 DNA: TGTGCCAGTAGTATTTGGCCAGATACGCAGTATTTT. Protein sequence: CASSIWPDTQYF.

This rearrangement joins TRBV4-2 to TRBJ1-5, with no clear D. The CDR3 is made up of 16 amino acids. Trimming left V 1 base short and J 6 bases short, with 16 bases between. CDR1 and CDR2 from the germline V gene are LGHNA and YNFKEQ. The DNA of the CDR3 is TGTGCCAGCAGCCAAGGGGTCGCTGGAGCGGGTCAGCCCCAGCATTTT. It codes for CASSQGVAGAGQPQHF.

The gene calls are TRBV5-4 and TRBJ2-3; no firm D call. Trimming stripped 0 bases from V and 0 bases from J, with 8 bases between. Germline CDR1 SGHNT, CDR2 YYREEE (reference sequence). The CDR3 extends over 15 amino acids. This CDR3 reads CASSLAGASTDTQYF. DNA of the CDR3: TGTGCCAGCAGCTTGGCAGGAGCTAGCACAGATACGCAGTATTTT.

The rearrangement joins TRBV28 to TRBJ2-3; the match to TRBD2 covers 10 bases. This CDR3 has 18 residues. Germline lookup yields CDR1 MDHEN and CDR2 SYDVKM. V was clipped by 6 bases and J by 3 bases; unmatched bases: 15. Here the CDR3 DNA reads TGTGCCAGCAGCCCTCCTAGCGGGGGCCTTAGTATGACAGATACGCAGTATTTT. This translates into CASSPPSGGLSMTDTQYF. Full variable domain (missing parts from reference TRBV28 and TRBJ2-3): DVKVTQSSRYLVKRTGEKVFLECVQDMDHENMFWYRQDPGLGLRLIYFSYDVKMKEKGDIPEGYSVSREKKERFSLILESASTNQTSMYLCASSPPSGGLSMTDTQYFGPGTRLTVL.

The chain carries TRBV5-1 and TRBJ2-2; D tentatively reads TRBD1 or TRBD2 (8 bases each). The CDR3 runs 21 residues. V was cut by 4 bases and J by 4 bases, with 32 bases left in between. Germline loops: CDR1 SGHRS, CDR2 YFSETQ. CDR3 nucleotide sequence: TGCGCCAGCAGCCAGAGGACAGGGCGAGCGGGAGCCCTATTTGGCACCGGGGAGCTGTTTTTT. Protein: CASSQRTGRAGALFGTGELFF.

V is TRBV19 and J is TRBJ1-4; possibly TRBD1 for D (5 bases). Per the germline V gene, CDR1 is LNHDA and CDR2 is SQIVND (reference sequence). This CDR3 is built from 12 residues. The V gene lost 3 bases and the J gene lost 6 bases, with 5 bases spanning the gap. CDR3 coding DNA: TGTGCCAGTAGTATCAGGGATGAAAAACTGTTTTTT. Amino acids: CASSIRDEKLFF.

The chain uses TRBV5-4 and TRBJ1-2; 11 nucleotides line up with TRBD1. Germline CDR1 and CDR2: SGHNT and YYREEE (reference sequence). V dropped 5 bases and J dropped 1; count of bases not matched to a gene: 13. The CDR3 is 18 residues long. CDR3 nucleotides: TGTGCCAGCAGTTATCCCAGGACAGGGGGCGCTTATAACTATGGCTACACCTTC. It yields the protein CASSYPRTGGAYNYGYTF. Variable domain in full (rest from reference TRBV5-4 and TRBJ1-2): ETGVTQSPTHLIKTRGQQVTLRCSSQSGHNTVSWYQQALGQGPQFIFQYYREEENGRGNFPPRFSGLQFPNYSSELNVNALELDDSALYLCASSYPRTGGAYNYGYTFGSGTRLTVV.